This is a list of T cell receptor beta chains from one sample in a study of blood T cell repertoires in COVID-19. Method: immunoSEQ multiplex PCR; TCRdb's copy keeps in-frame clones and lacks some. The sample consists of about 250,000 clones, 88% of them appearing once. Specimen: PBMCs or T cells enriched from blood (not recorded which). The receptors shown here come from a woman aged 40 to 50 who had been exposed to COVID-19. Each CDR3 is given with its conserved first and last residue. The order of the fields is CDR3 DNA, CDR3 protein, clone size, D gene, J gene, V gene. D genes are given only for firm matches. For some rows the clone size is stated as once, few or many, or as a class when expanded; others skip it.

DNA: TGTGCCAGCAGCCCCCGGACAGGGGGCGAACTAGGAAACACCATATATTTT; CDR3: CASSPRTGGELGNTIYF; size: -; D: TRBD1; J: TRBJ1-3; V: TRBV7-2
DNA: TGTGCCAGCAGCCAAGAGAGGGCAGCCGGGGGCACTGAAGCTTTCTTT; CDR3: CASSQERAAGGTEAFF; size: -; D: -; J: TRBJ1-1; V: TRBV3-1/TRBV3-2
DNA: TGTGCCAGCAGCGAGGGACAGGTCTACGAGCAGTACTTC; CDR3: CASSEGQVYEQYF; size: -; D: TRBD1; J: TRBJ2-7; V: TRBV11-3
DNA: TGTGCCAGCAGCTTGGGGACACCCACGAACACTGAAGCTTTCTTT; CDR3: CASSLGTPTNTEAFF; size: -; D: -; J: TRBJ1-1; V: TRBV7-2
DNA: TGCAGCGTGGAGGGGGCCCAATATGGCTACACCTTC; CDR3: CSVEGAQYGYTF; size: -; D: TRBD1; J: TRBJ1-2; V: TRBV29-1
DNA: TGTGCCAGCAGCCCCCCCGGGACAGCCAACAATGAGCAGTTCTTC; CDR3: CASSPPGTANNEQFF; size: -; D: TRBD1; J: TRBJ2-1; V: TRBV5-1
DNA: TGCAGCGTTGTACTCTCTGGAAACACCATATATTTT; CDR3: CSVVLSGNTIYF; size: once; D: -; J: TRBJ1-3; V: TRBV29-1
DNA: TGTGCCAGCAGCAAACGGGGGACAGGGCGGGGCACCGGGGAGCTGTTTTTT; CDR3: CASSKRGTGRGTGELFF; size: -; D: -; J: TRBJ2-2; V: TRBV21-1
DNA: TGTGCCAGCAGCGGCGGTTTCGGAGAGACCCAGTACTTC; CDR3: CASSGGFGETQYF; size: -; D: -; J: TRBJ2-5; V: TRBV7-3
DNA: TGCGCCAGCAGCGGGCCCCTTAGGGGCACTGAAGCTTTCTTT; CDR3: CASSGPLRGTEAFF; size: once; D: -; J: TRBJ1-1; V: TRBV4-1
DNA: TGTGCCAGCAGTCACAGGGGATCGGCTGAAGCTTTCTTT; CDR3: CASSHRGSAEAFF; size: -; D: TRBD1; J: TRBJ1-1; V: TRBV3-1/TRBV3-2
DNA: TGTGCCAGCGAAAAGCGCGCCGAATATGGCTACACCTTC; CDR3: CASEKRAEYGYTF; size: -; D: -; J: TRBJ1-2; V: TRBV7-2
DNA: TGTGCCAGCTCTCTTTCTCGGACAGGGGTCAACGAGCAGTACTTC; CDR3: CASSLSRTGVNEQYF; size: -; D: TRBD1; J: TRBJ2-7; V: TRBV18